A single sample gave rise to the 21 T cell receptor beta chains below, sequenced in a study of monozygotic twins with inflammatory bowel disease. TCRdb processed the 5' RACE reads again and assigns one entry to each CDR3 protein, with no DNA. The record lists 440,000 or so distinct CDR3 sequences, of which the ten most abundant hold more than 2%. Sequencing was done on a sample of blood. The receptors come from a human donor with ulcerative colitis or Crohn's disease, or a healthy co-twin of an affected twin (not recorded which).

The chain is built from TRBV5-6 and TRBJ1-2; TCRdb calls TRBD1, which cannot be checked without DNA. Germline V gene data show CDR1 as SGHDT and CDR2 as YYEEEE. The CDR3 has 14 amino acids. This CDR3 reads CASTPPGGNYGYTF.

The rearrangement uses TRBV7-2 and TRBJ2-3; TCRdb's D call of TRBD1 is untestable without DNA. This CDR3 contains 17 residues. The germline V gene encodes CDR1 SGHTA and CDR2 FQGNSA. The CDR3 spells CASSLPPQGWGRDTQYF.

This chain joins TRBV9 and TRBJ2-5; TCRdb's assignment of TRBD2 cannot be checked, as there is no DNA. Germline assignment: CDR1 SGDLS and CDR2 YYNGEE. The CDR3 consists of 15 residues. The chain's CDR3 is CASSVGTIPQETQYF.

The chain has TRBV5-1 and TRBJ1-1; TCRdb's D call, TRBD1, is unchecked because there is no DNA. The CDR3 runs to 15 residues. Germline-derived CDR1 and CDR2 are SGHRS and YFSETQ. This chain's CDR3 is CASSLVTGVNTEAFF. The whole variable domain, remainder taken from reference TRBV5-1 and TRBJ1-1, is KAGVTQTPRYLIKTRGQQVTLSCSPISGHRSVSWYQQTPGQGLQFLFEYFSETQRNKGNFPGRFSGRQFSNSRSEMNVSTLELGDSALYLCASSLVTGVNTEAFFGQGTRLTVV.

The rearrangement joins TRBV11-2 to TRBJ2-3. CDR1 is SGHAT and CDR2 is FQNNGV in the germline V gene. The CDR3 runs to 11 residues. CDR3 sequence: CASLLRDTQYF.

The V call is TRBV12-3 or TRBV12-4, the J call TRBJ2-5; TCRdb indicates TRBD2, and absent DNA this call remains unverified. The CDR3 contains 15 residues. The CDR3 here is CASSRAGGARETQYF.

The chain couples TRBV12-3 or TRBV12-4 to TRBJ1-1. This CDR3 is 13 amino acids long. Here the CDR3 reads CASSWDRNTEAFF.

V and J are TRBV20-1 and TRBJ2-1; TCRdb's D call, TRBD2, is unchecked because there is no DNA. This CDR3 is 14 amino acids long. CDR1 DFQATT and CDR2 SNEGSKA come from the germline V gene (reference sequence). CDR3: CSASRSGGYNEQFF.

The rearrangement links TRBV6-5 to TRBJ2-3; TCRdb calls TRBD2, which cannot be checked without DNA. The V gene's germline CDR1 is MNHEY and CDR2 SVGAGI. The CDR3 contains 15 residues. CDR3 in amino acids: CASSFGGALSDTQYF.

The rearrangement links TRBV20-1 to TRBJ1-6; TCRdb calls TRBD1, which cannot be checked without DNA. The CDR3 sequence is 13 residues long. Germline V CDR1 and CDR2: DFQATT, SNEGSKA (reference sequence). The CDR3: CSVGTNHNSPLHF.

The J gene is TRBJ2-2, the V gene TRBV5-1. Germline V gene lookup returns CDR1 SGHRS and CDR2 YFSETQ. The CDR3 is 14 residues long. CDR3 residues: CASSLSTLTGELFF.

The chain uses TRBV20-1 and TRBJ2-3; the TCRdb D gene call, TRBD2, has no DNA to confirm it. CDR1 is DFQATT, CDR2 SNEGSKA, per germline (reference sequence). The CDR3 loop spans 16 amino acids. The CDR3 sequence: CSARDAHSGVTDTQYF.

This rearrangement joins TRBV5-5 to TRBJ2-6; as DNA is missing, the TRBD1 call by TCRdb cannot be tested. Germline V lookup: CDR1 SGHKS, CDR2 YYEKEE (reference sequence). The CDR3 runs to 18 residues. The chain's CDR3 is CASSSPGQGSSGANVLTF.

The genes are TRBV6-5 and TRBJ1-1. The CDR3 runs to 13 residues. Germline V gives CDR1 MNHEY, CDR2 SVGAGI. The CDR3 loop reads CASSSTENTEAFF.

The chain joins TRBV9 to TRBJ2-1; TCRdb designates TRBD2, a call that cannot be tested without DNA. The CDR3 is 16 residues long. Germline assignment: CDR1 SGDLS and CDR2 YYNGEE. CDR3 in amino acids: CASSVEVRGTYNEQFF.

The CDR3 protein is CASITAGGPDTQYF. This chain links TRBV7-9 with TRBJ2-3; TCRdb outputs TRBD2, but without DNA this stays unchecked. In germline, CDR1 is SEHNR, CDR2 FQNEAQ (reference sequence). This CDR3 is built from 14 residues.

The chain couples TRBV9 to TRBJ2-7. Germline loops: CDR1 SGDLS, CDR2 YYNGEE. The CDR3 loop spans 14 amino acids. This CDR3 reads CASSVEGDSYEQYF.

The V and J genes are TRBV12-3 or TRBV12-4 and TRBJ2-4; the D gene TCRdb calls, TRBD1, cannot be checked with no DNA. The length of the CDR3 is 13 residues. CDR3 loop: CASRGQAKNIQYF.

The chain recombines TRBV7-9 with TRBJ2-1; the TCRdb D gene call, TRBD1, has no DNA to confirm it. This CDR3 is 14 amino acids long. Germline CDR1 reads SEHNR; CDR2 reads FQNEAQ (reference sequence). The CDR3: CASSRTTDRDGQFF.

The CDR3: CASSQEDRVVSGYEQYF. This chain uses TRBV4-2 with TRBJ2-7; the D call of TRBD1 rests on TCRdb alone, since no DNA is present to check it. CDR1 is LGHNA and CDR2 is YNFKEQ in the germline V gene. The CDR3 spans 17 residues.

The chain joins TRBV28 to TRBJ2-3; TCRdb's D call of TRBD2 is untestable without DNA. Germline V gene sequence: CDR1 MDHEN, CDR2 SYDVKM. The CDR3 loop spans 17 amino acids. CDR3 amino acids: CASSSRLALERTDTQYF.